This TCR beta chain was retrieved from a study of T cell responses to AZD1222 COVID-19 vaccine. Germline V gene sequence: CDR1 LNHDA, CDR2 SQIVND (reference sequence). The CDR3 has 14 amino acids. Unmatched junction bases numbered 8, after V lost 3 bases and J lost 7 bases. Some clones are missing from TCRdb's copy, which holds only in-frame ones; the method was immunoSEQ multiplex PCR. The sample has 85,000 to 90,000 clones, around 90% seen once. Study-wide findings and caveats: Seropositive at baseline were only six AZD1222 recipients. Repertoire sampling happened only post peak T cell response.

Turning to this clone: What it binds is unknown.

The sequence was obtained from an adult in good health. The chain employs TRBV19 and TRBJ2-5; TRBD2 matches 7 bases. Sequencing was performed on peripheral blood, taken on day 0 of AZD1222 vaccination. CDR3 DNA: TGTGCCAGTAGTATCGGCACCCGCGGGGGGACCCAGTACTTC. The encoded protein is CASSIGTRGGTQYF.